The rows below give T cell receptor beta chains drawn from one sample of a study of regulatory T cells in long-lasting Graves disease. In TCRdb, the multiplex PCR reads were re-called with MiXCR into one record per CDR3 protein. Of roughly 400,000 distinct CDR3 sequences listed, around 15% are singletons. The data were also submitted as part of a second study, on T cells in Graves' hyperthyroidism and ophthalmopathy.

This specimen consisted of peripheral blood mononuclear cells (PBMCs), obtained at new diagnosis, from a patient treated with antithyroid drugs. The origin of the receptors is a young woman with Graves disease. The CDR3 runs from the conserved cysteine through the conserved F or W. The D gene is left open where the match is weak. The size entry is marked missing in some rows and otherwise reads once, few, many or a size class.

J gene | D gene | V gene | clone size | CDR3 protein | CDR3 DNA
TRBJ1-4 | NA | TRBV19 | NA | CASSPGQTAIEKLFF | TGTGCCAGTAGCCCAGGACAGACGGCAATTGAAAAACTGTTTTTT
TRBJ2-7 | NA | TRBV20-1 | NA | CSVRCDLRSSYEQYF | TGCAGTGTTAGATGCGACCTTAGGAGCTCCTACGAGCAGTACTTC
TRBJ2-5 | TRBD2 | TRBV28 | many | CASSLSGLAGSGVTQYF | TGTGCCAGCAGTTTATCGGGACTAGCGGGTTCCGGGGTGACCCAGTACTTC
TRBJ1-2 | NA | TRBV28 | many | CASSLADSTYGYTF | TGTGCCAGCAGTTTAGCGGACAGTACCTATGGCTACACCTTC
TRBJ2-5 | NA | TRBV30 | many | CAWSVPNQETQYF | TGTGCCTGGAGTGTACCAAACCAAGAGACCCAGTACTTC
TRBJ2-5 | TRBD2 | TRBV10-1 | few | CASSRGLAGLGETQYF | TGTGCCAGCAGCCGGGGACTAGCGGGACTCGGCGAGACCCAGTACTTC
TRBJ1-2 | NA | TRBV19 | NA | CASSPVPEGGYTF | TGTGCCAGTAGTCCCGTTCCCGAGGGAGGCTACACCTTC
TRBJ2-2 | TRBD1 | TRBV4-2 | NA | CASSPLGQARNTGELFF | TGTGCCAGCAGCCCTCTGGGACAGGCTAGAAACACCGGGGAGCTGTTTTTT
TRBJ2-7 | TRBD2 | TRBV28 | many | CASSLGASGSSYEQYF | TGTGCCAGCAGCTTAGGAGCTAGCGGGTCTTCCTACGAGCAGTACTTC
TRBJ1-5 | NA | TRBV10-3 | few | CAISGIPNQPQHF | TGTGCCATCAGTGGGATACCCAATCAGCCCCAGCATTTT
TRBJ1-2 | NA | TRBV7-9 | many | CASSQVLFRGDYGYTF | TGTGCCAGCAGCCAAGTCCTTTTCCGGGGTGACTATGGCTACACCTTC
TRBJ2-7 | NA | TRBV11-2 | NA | CASLGGSYEQYF | TGTGCCTCCCTTGGGGGGAGCTACGAGCAGTACTTC
TRBJ2-1 | TRBD2 | TRBV6-2/TRBV6-3 | NA | CASSTLAGPYNEQFF | TGTGCCAGCAGTACGCTAGCGGGACCCTACAATGAGCAGTTCTTC
TRBJ2-3 | NA | TRBV28 | NA | CASSADDTDTQYF | TGTGCCAGCAGTGCGGACGACACAGATACGCAGTATTTT
TRBJ2-5 | TRBD1 | TRBV19 | NA | CASSIGSGQGQETQYF | TGTGCCAGTAGTATAGGTTCGGGACAGGGTCAAGAGACCCAGTACTTC
TRBJ2-5 | NA | TRBV18 | many | CASSPRTRGETQYF | TGTGCCAGCTCACCGCGGACCAGAGGGGAGACCCAGTACTTC
TRBJ2-2 | TRBD1 | TRBV20-1 | few | CSASNRGAGELFF | TGCAGTGCTAGCAACAGGGGGGCCGGGGAGCTGTTTTTT
TRBJ1-6 | NA | TRBV3-1 | NA | CASSQEDPGVNSPLHF | TGTGCCAGCAGCCAAGAAGACCCAGGGGTGAATTCACCCCTCCACTTT
TRBJ2-1 | TRBD1 | TRBV24-1 | many | CATSGPPGQGLGEQFF | TGTGCCACCAGTGGACCTCCGGGACAGGGGTTGGGTGAGCAGTTCTTC
TRBJ1-1 | NA | TRBV15 | few | CATSRDPGNTEAFF | TGTGCCACCAGCAGAGATCCTGGGAACACTGAAGCTTTCTTT
TRBJ1-2 | NA | TRBV27 | many | CASSPSRQVGYYGYTF | TGTGCCAGCAGTCCATCGAGACAGGTGGGGTATTATGGCTACACCTTC
TRBJ2-1 | NA | TRBV20-1 | many | CSASPGTYNEQFF | TGCAGTGCTAGTCCAGGGACATATAATGAGCAGTTCTTC
TRBJ1-2 | TRBD1 | TRBV18 | many | CASSPGTENGYTF | TGTGCCAGCTCACCTGGGACAGAGAATGGCTACACCTTC
TRBJ2-1 | TRBD2 | TRBV6-5 | many | CASSYILAGGPVYNEQFF | TGTGCCAGCAGTTATATACTAGCGGGAGGGCCGGTCTACAATGAGCAGTTCTTC
TRBJ1-5 | NA | TRBV2 | NA | CASSDSGWINQPQHF | TGTGCCAGCAGTGACTCCGGGTGGATTAATCAGCCCCAGCATTTT
TRBJ2-3 | NA | TRBV24-1 | few | CATSALNPPDTQYF | TGTGCCACCAGTGCCCTTAACCCGCCAGATACGCAGTATTTT
TRBJ2-7 | NA | TRBV5-1 | many | CASSLANGAGYEQYF | TGCGCCAGCAGCTTGGCTAACGGGGCCGGGTACGAGCAGTACTTC
TRBJ2-3 | TRBD2 | TRBV11-2 | NA | CASSSGTRSPDTQYF | TGTGCCAGCAGCTCCGGGACTAGGTCTCCAGATACGCAGTATTTT
TRBJ2-2 | TRBD1 | TRBV11-2 | NA | CASSNRGPGELVF | TGTGCCAGCAGCAACAGGGGGCCCGGGGAGCTGGTTTTT
TRBJ2-7 | NA | TRBV5-5 | many | CASSSGLASNEQYF | TGTGCCAGCAGCTCGGGTCTAGCCTCAAACGAGCAGTACTTC
TRBJ1-1 | NA | TRBV7-2 | NA | CASSLENSMNTEAFF | TGTGCCAGCAGCTTAGAGAACAGTATGAACACTGAAGCTTTCTTT
TRBJ2-4 | TRBD2 | TRBV27 | few | CASKAPGSAGRGLLAKNIQYF | TGTGCCAGCAAGGCCCCCGGATCTGCGGGGAGGGGCCTACTAGCCAAAAACATTCAGTACTTC
TRBJ2-2 | NA | TRBV2 | few | CASSEPETTGELFF | TGTGCCAGCAGTGAACCAGAGACTACCGGGGAGCTGTTTTTT
TRBJ2-7 | NA | TRBV6-6 | many | CASSYSRGSTNYEQYF | TGTGCCAGCAGTTACTCGAGGGGGTCGACCAACTACGAGCAGTACTTC
TRBJ2-7 | TRBD1 | TRBV7-9 | many | CASSPGQGGTYEQYF | TGTGCCAGCAGCCCTGGACAGGGGGGGACCTACGAGCAGTACTTC
TRBJ2-1 | NA | TRBV27 | many | CASTRTGYNEQFF | TGTGCCAGCACCCGTACAGGGTACAATGAGCAGTTCTTC
TRBJ2-3 | TRBD2 | TRBV2 | NA | CASSEVGAGGPNTQYF | TGTGCCAGCAGTGAAGTTGGAGCGGGAGGACCAAATACGCAGTATTTT
TRBJ2-1 | TRBD2 | TRBV4-2 | few | CASSQMRLAGGPGSYNEQFF | TGTGCCAGCAGCCAAATGCGACTAGCGGGAGGGCCTGGGTCCTACAATGAGCAGTTCTTC
TRBJ1-1 | NA | TRBV7-2 | many | CASSLGRGAGEAFF | TGTGCCAGCAGCTTAGGTCGAGGGGCAGGTGAAGCTTTCTTT
TRBJ1-5 | TRBD1 | TRBV12-3/TRBV12-4 | NA | CASSPNGQGGNQPQHF | TGTGCCAGCAGCCCCAACGGACAGGGAGGCAATCAGCCCCAGCATTTT
TRBJ2-3 | NA | TRBV28 | NA | CASNHRGGLGTDTQYF | TGTGCCAGCAATCACAGGGGAGGGCTGGGCACAGATACGCAGTATTTT
TRBJ2-4 | TRBD2 | TRBV10-3 | few | CAISRGLAGATGGNIQYF | TGTGCCATCAGTAGGGGACTAGCGGGAGCCACGGGTGGTAACATTCAGTACTTC
TRBJ2-2 | NA | TRBV24-1 | NA | CATSDLRAPSGELFF | TGTGCCACCAGTGATCTCCGGGCCCCCTCCGGGGAGCTGTTTTTT
TRBJ1-5 | NA | TRBV20-1 | NA | CSALPTLHAGNQPQHF | TGCAGTGCTTTACCGACCCTCCACGCCGGCAATCAGCCCCAGCATTTT
TRBJ2-7 | TRBD2 | TRBV7-2 | NA | CASSAGRVGLGQYF | TGTGCCAGCAGCGCCGGGAGGGTGGGGCTCGGGCAGTACTTC
TRBJ2-1 | TRBD2 | TRBV20-1 | many | CSARDASGFLRNEQFF | TGCAGTGCTAGAGATGCTAGCGGGTTTCTGCGCAATGAGCAGTTCTTC
TRBJ1-3 | TRBD1 | TRBV19 | NA | CASSATGFGTTIYF | TGTGCCAGTAGCGCGACAGGGTTCGGCACCACCATATATTTT
TRBJ2-5 | NA | TRBV19 | NA | CASSRPKETQYF | TGTGCCAGTAGTCGACCCAAAGAGACCCAGTACTTC
TRBJ1-1 | NA | TRBV6-2/TRBV6-3 | NA | CANSGFGGATEAFF | TGTGCCAACAGTGGATTTGGGGGGGCCACTGAAGCTTTCTTT
TRBJ2-1 | TRBD2 | TRBV27 | many | CASSFLGLAGVSYNEQFF | TGTGCCAGCAGTTTCCTCGGACTAGCGGGAGTCAGCTACAATGAGCAGTTCTTC